These 25 T cell receptor beta chains share one sample of origin, sequenced in a study of vaccination and CD4 T cells after COVID-19. Noted time point: late sampling 161 to 241 days after vaccination in three convalescent patients. TCRdb re-derived calls from the PCR reads in MiXCR, one entry per CDR3 protein. The sample shows tens of thousands of distinct CDR3 sequences, about 46% of them seen only once. Sequencing was performed on CD4+ T cells from blood, taken about 7 months after SARS-CoV-2 vaccination. The receptor source for this set is a human donor who had recovered from COVID-19.

The rearrangement uses TRBV7-2 and TRBJ2-5; D perhaps matches TRBD2 (6 bases). V was clipped by 2 bases and J by 0 bases, with 10 bases between them. The germline CDR1 and CDR2 sequences are SGHTA and FQGNSA. CDR3 length: 15 amino acids. The CDR3 DNA sequence: TGTGCCAGCAGCTTATCGGCGGGAAACCAAGAGACCCAGTACTTC. Amino acid sequence: CASSLSAGNQETQYF.

This rearrangement joins TRBV27 to TRBJ2-5, with unresolved D. CDR1 is MNHEY, CDR2 SMNVEV, per germline (reference sequence). V shed 6 bases and J shed 5 bases, with 7 bases lying between them. The CDR3 length is 11 residues. CDR3 protein: CASSLGETQYF. The CDR3, as DNA: TGTGCCAGCAGCTTAGGGGAGACCCAGTACTTC.

The V and J genes are TRBV24-1 and TRBJ2-5, with 10 bases aligning to TRBD2. In germline, CDR1 is KGHDR, CDR2 SFDVKD. The trim removed 1 base at V and 4 bases at J, leaving 2 bases unmatched. The CDR3 totals 15 residues. The CDR3 bases are TGTGCCACCAGTGATTTAGCGGGAGGGGGAGAGACCCAGTACTTC. Amino acid sequence: CATSDLAGGGETQYF.

This rearrangement joins TRBV18 to TRBJ1-6; 7 nucleotides match TRBD1. CDR1 KGHSH and CDR2 LQKENI come from the germline V gene. The CDR3 runs to 17 residues. V was clipped by 1 base and J by 7 bases; unmatched bases: 10. The CDR3 sequence: CASSPRTPGQSNSPLHF. CDR3 nucleotides: TGTGCCAGCTCACCACGGACCCCGGGACAGTCCAATTCACCCCTCCACTTT.

This rearrangement joins TRBV20-1 to TRBJ2-1; 10 bases map to TRBD1. CDR3 size: 15 residues. CDR1 and CDR2 from the germline V gene are DFQATT and SNEGSKA (reference sequence). Germline trimming cut 6 bases from V and 4 bases from J; bases unmatched to any gene: 9. CDR3: CSANPGTGEYNEQFF. CDR3 nucleotide sequence: TGCAGTGCCAATCCAGGGACAGGGGAATACAATGAGCAGTTCTTC.

This clonotype was counted a few times. The chain has TRBV10-3 and TRBJ1-1; a possible D gene is TRBD1 (5 bases). CDR1 and CDR2 from the germline V gene are ENHRY and SYGVKD. V was cut by 1 base and J by 1 base, with 10 bases left in between. This CDR3 region has 15 residues. The CDR3: CAISEWGLENTEAFF. The CDR3 nucleotides are TGTGCCATCAGTGAGTGGGGACTCGAGAACACTGAAGCTTTCTTT.

V gene TRBV7-6 combines with J gene TRBJ2-2; tentative D call: TRBD2 (6 bases). From germline, CDR1 is SGHVS and CDR2 FNYEAQ. The CDR3 extends over 15 amino acids. Trimming took off 5 bases at V and 1 base at J, with 11 bases between the two ends. In DNA, the CDR3 is TGTGCCAGCAGCGCCTGGAGGGGGAACACCGGGGAGCTGTTTTTT. It encodes CASSAWRGNTGELFF.

This rearrangement joins TRBV5-6 to TRBJ1-2; D is undetermined. V gave up 4 bases and J gave up 7 bases, with 11 bases separating them. CDR1 is SGHDT, CDR2 YYEEEE, per germline. This CDR3 comprises 12 residues. CDR3 nucleotide sequence: TGTGCCAGCAGCAAGGGTTACTCTGGCTACACCTTC. Protein product: CASSKGYSGYTF.

In this sample, this clonotype turned up a few times. As DNA, the CDR3 is TGTGCCAGCAGCTTAACAGGGATTCCGGGCTATGGCTACACCTTC. Amino acid sequence: CASSLTGIPGYGYTF. The chain is built from TRBV7-3 and TRBJ1-2; unclear D gene. The germline gives CDR1 SGHTA, CDR2 FQGTGA. V lost 0 bases, J lost 4 bases, and 12 bases lay in between. The CDR3 is 15 residues long.

In nucleotides, the CDR3 is TGTGCCAGCAGCATACGGGGAGTGGATTACAATGAGCAGTTCTTC. Translation gives CASSIRGVDYNEQFF. The chain joins TRBV27 to TRBJ2-1; a weak D match, TRBD2 (5 bases). In germline, CDR1 is MNHEY, CDR2 SMNVEV (reference sequence). CDR3 length: 15 residues. Trimming took 6 bases from V and 4 from J, leaving 16 bases between them.

This chain joins TRBV11-3 and TRBJ2-3, with TRBD1 matching over 7 bases. The V and J ends lost 5 bases and 0 bases, in that order; junction bases with no gene match: 5. Germline-derived CDR1 and CDR2 are SGHNT and YENEEA. The CDR3 has 15 residues. CDR3 in DNA: TGTGCCAGCAGCCGACAGGGAACTAGCACAGATACGCAGTATTTT. Translation: CASSRQGTSTDTQYF.

The chain joins TRBV2 to TRBJ2-5; D not certain. Germline CDR1 is SNHLY and CDR2 is FYNNEI. The CDR3 loop spans 12 amino acids. The V gene lost 7 bases and the J gene lost 3 bases, with 9 bases spanning the gap. The CDR3 region is CASTYKKETQYF. The CDR3 DNA reads as TGTGCCAGCACTTACAAGAAAGAGACCCAGTACTTC.

The chain combines TRBV6-1 with TRBJ2-7, with TRBD1 matching over 10 bases. This CDR3 region has 15 residues. V shed 4 bases, J shed 4 bases, and the junction held 7 bases outside the gene matches. Germline CDR1 MNHNS, CDR2 SASEGT. The CDR3 is CASSGGQGKGYEQYF. In nucleotides, the CDR3 is TGTGCCAGCAGTGGGGGACAGGGGAAGGGTTACGAGCAGTACTTC.

V gene TRBV24-1 combines with J gene TRBJ2-1, with 9 positions matching TRBD1. The CDR3 spans 15 residues. Per germline, CDR1 KGHDR and CDR2 SFDVKD. Unmatched junction bases numbered 8, after V lost 5 bases and J lost 7 bases. The CDR3 protein is CATSGARQGDNEQFF. The CDR3 DNA follows: TGTGCCACCAGTGGCGCGAGACAGGGGGATAATGAGCAGTTCTTC.

Only a few counts were recorded for this clonotype. The CDR3 loop reads CASSRDLAREQYF. For the CDR3, the DNA is TGTGCCAGTAGTCGCGATCTAGCACGCGAGCAGTACTTC. The rearrangement links TRBV19 to TRBJ2-7; D may be TRBD2 (5 bases). The CDR3 totals 13 residues. V shed 5 bases and J shed 6 bases, with 14 bases lying between them. Germline CDR1 and CDR2: LNHDA and SQIVND (reference sequence).

This clonotype was recorded a few times. The gene calls are TRBV20-1 and TRBJ2-3; D remains ambiguous. This CDR3 spans 14 amino acids. Trimming cost V 3 bases and J 2 bases, with 12 bases left between them. CDR1 is DFQATT and CDR2 is SNEGSKA in the germline V gene (reference sequence). CDR3 nucleotides: TGCAGTGCTAGCCCAATCGGAATCACAGATACGCAGTATTTT. This codes for CSASPIGITDTQYF.

The chain joins TRBV21-1 to TRBJ2-7; the table assigns TRBD1, which was not confirmed against the DNA. TRBV21-1 is given as a pseudogene. The CDR3 has 20 amino acids. The DNA for the CDR3 is TGTGCCAGCAGAGTCCTCGAACTTCCGGGACGGACGGTCGAGACCTACGAGCAGTACTTC. Amino acids: CASRVLELPGRTVETYEQYF.

This clonotype qualifies as medium-sized. This chain connects TRBV7-3 to TRBJ1-6, with TRBD1 identical over 8 bases. Germline V gene sequence: CDR1 SGHTA, CDR2 FQGTGA. This CDR3 has 14 residues. The V and J ends lost 3 bases and 7 bases, in that order; junction bases with no gene match: 2. The CDR3 bases are TGTGCCAGCAGCTTGGACAGGGAGAATTCACCCCTCCACTTT. The encoded protein is CASSLDRENSPLHF.

The rearrangement joins TRBV20-1 to TRBJ2-1; 8 nucleotides agree with TRBD2. CDR1 DFQATT and CDR2 SNEGSKA come from the germline V gene (reference sequence). The CDR3 is made up of 13 amino acids. The trim removed 6 bases at V and 10 bases at J, leaving 11 bases unmatched. This CDR3 is CSAPAPAGEEQFF. CDR3 coding DNA: TGCAGTGCCCCGGCCCCAGCGGGAGAGGAGCAGTTCTTC.

There are a few counts of this clonotype. The chain carries TRBV7-9 and TRBJ2-2; D is unresolved. Deletions cut 0 bases from V and 4 bases from J, with 6 bases between. CDR3 length equals 14 residues. CDR1 is SEHNR, CDR2 FQNEAQ, per germline (reference sequence). The CDR3 spells CASSLAVGTGELFF. The CDR3 bases are TGTGCCAGCAGCTTAGCCGTGGGCACCGGGGAGCTGTTTTTT.

The chain uses TRBV6-1 and TRBJ1-5; unclear D gene. The germline V and J ends were trimmed by 6 bases and 0 bases, with 12 bases remaining between them. CDR1 MNHNS and CDR2 SASEGT come from the germline V gene. This CDR3 has 15 residues. CDR3 in DNA: TGTGCCAGCAGCCAAGGCTCAGTTAGCAATCAGCCCCAGCATTTT. Translation gives CASSQGSVSNQPQHF.

This clonotype is medium-sized (0.01 to 0.1%). The DNA for the CDR3 is TGTGCCAGCAGTGAACCTGGGGGGGCTGACGAGCAGTACTTC. This translates into CASSEPGGADEQYF. The chain employs TRBV6-1 and TRBJ2-7; a possible D gene is TRBD2 (7 bases). V lost 2 bases to trimming and J lost 5 bases, with 13 bases between them. Per the germline V gene, CDR1 is MNHNS and CDR2 is SASEGT. The CDR3 spans 14 residues.

The V gene is TRBV6-1, the J gene TRBJ2-2; 7 bases align to TRBD1. This CDR3 has 16 residues. The V gene end was trimmed by 7 bases and the J gene end by 1 base; junction bases not matched to a gene: 9. Germline CDR1 MNHNS, CDR2 SASEGT. CDR3 DNA sequence: TGTGCCAGCACCGAAGGGGGACAGAAGAACACCGGGGAGCTGTTTTTT. It encodes CASTEGGQKNTGELFF.

This clonotype was picked up a small number of times. The chain carries TRBV7-6 and TRBJ2-5, with 7 bases aligning to TRBD2. Germline CDR1 reads SGHVS; CDR2 reads FNYEAQ. The CDR3 consists of 15 residues. Trimming took 0 bases from V and 1 from J; bases not matched to a gene: 2. The CDR3 DNA reads TGTGCCAGCAGCTTAGCCCCTAGCGGCCAAGAGACCCAGTACTTC. It specifies CASSLAPSGQETQYF.

This clonotype was found once. The rearrangement links TRBV7-9 to TRBJ1-5; 8 nucleotides line up with TRBD1. V trimming: 0 bases; J trimming: 4 bases; junction bases outside the gene matches: 5. The CDR3 loop spans 16 amino acids. Germline CDR1 is SEHNR and CDR2 is FQNEAQ (reference sequence). Here the CDR3 DNA reads TGTGCCAGCAGCTTAGCAGGGACAGGCTCAAATCAGCCCCAGCATTTT. Encoded protein: CASSLAGTGSNQPQHF.